The 2 T cell receptor beta chains reported below all come from one sample, sequenced in a study of blood T cell repertoires in COVID-19. Profiled with immunoSEQ multiplex PCR; TCRdb holds only in-frame clones, not every one. The data hold about 120,000 clones, with 79% observed a single time. Sequencing was done on a sample of peripheral blood. The receptors shown here come from a woman at least 80 years old with acute or convalescent COVID-19.

This chain joins TRBV5-4 and TRBJ2-2; D unclear. This CDR3 spans 12 amino acids. CDR1 and CDR2 (germline): SGHNT, YYREEE (reference sequence). Between the trimmed V and J ends, which lost 4 bases and 2 bases, there was a span of 3 bases. The DNA of the CDR3 is TGTGCCAGCAGCGTAAACACCGGGGAGCTGTTTTTT. It specifies CASSVNTGELFF. The full variable domain, its missing parts supplied by reference TRBV5-4 and TRBJ2-2, is ETGVTQSPTHLIKTRGQQVTLRCSSQSGHNTVSWYQQALGQGPQFIFQYYREEENGRGNFPPRFSGLQFPNYSSELNVNALELDDSALYLCASSVNTGELFFGEGSRLTVL.

This clone was recorded only once. This chain links TRBV19 with TRBJ2-3, with 7 bases aligning to TRBD2. The CDR3 is made up of 18 amino acids. CDR1 is LNHDA and CDR2 is SQIVND in the germline V gene (reference sequence). V shed 2 bases and J 0 bases; nucleotides not matched to a gene: 11. The CDR3 DNA reads TGTGCCAGTAGTATACAGGGCTCCGGCGGGGGAAGCACAGATACGCAGTATTTT. Translation: CASSIQGSGGGSTDTQYF.